The 23 T cell receptor beta chains below were found in one sample sequenced in a study of identical twins. Via MiXCR, TCRdb re-called the 5' RACE reads, giving one row per CDR3 protein. The top ten hold roughly 4.3% of the sample, which has 700,000 or so distinct CDR3 sequences, approximately 22% seen once. These data also formed part of another study, on T cells expressing NK-cell markers.

The specimen sequenced was PBMCs. These receptors came from a woman younger than 30 in good health.

V gene TRBV25-1 combines with J gene TRBJ2-7, with 7 bases aligning to TRBD2. V lost 8 bases to trimming and J lost 2 bases; unmatched junction nucleotides: 12. CDR3 size: 15 residues. Looked up from germline, CDR1 is MGHDK and CDR2 is SYGVNS. For the CDR3, the DNA is TGTGCCAGCCCTTGTTTCAAGCGGGAAACCTACGAGCAGTACTTC. This sequence encodes CASPCFKRETYEQYF.

This clonotype has only a few counts. J is TRBJ1-1 and V is TRBV9; TRBD1 matches at 7 bases. The V segment lost 4 bases and the J segment 4 bases; nucleotides outside the gene matches: 4. This CDR3 has 13 residues. The germline CDR1 and CDR2 sequences are SGDLS and YYNGEE. The CDR3 region has the DNA TGTGCCAGCAGCTACAGGGGCACCACTGAAGCTTTCTTT. Translating it yields CASSYRGTTEAFF.

V usage is TRBV5-1 and J usage is TRBJ2-7; no definite D call. V was shortened by 4 bases and J by 5 bases, with 10 bases between the two germline ends. This CDR3 region has 12 residues. Germline loops: CDR1 SGHRS, CDR2 YFSETQ. CDR3 in DNA: TGCGCCAGCAGCCCATCACAGAACGAGCAGTACTTC. It codes for CASSPSQNEQYF. The entire variable domain, with the rest obtained from reference TRBV5-1 and TRBJ2-7, is as follows: KAGVTQTPRYLIKTRGQQVTLSCSPISGHRSVSWYQQTPGQGLQFLFEYFSETQRNKGNFPGRFSGRQFSNSRSEMNVSTLELGDSALYLCASSPSQNEQYFGPGTRLTVT.

This clonotype was seen only a few times. J is TRBJ1-2 and V is TRBV6-1; no clear D. The germline V and J ends were trimmed by 1 base and 0 bases, with 6 bases remaining between them. Germline CDR1 is MNHNS and CDR2 is SASEGT. The CDR3 loop spans 14 amino acids. DNA for the CDR3: TGTGCCAGCAGTGAAGGACCGACTAACTATGGCTACACCTTC. The encoded protein is CASSEGPTNYGYTF.

This clonotype was counted only a few times. The chain employs TRBV5-1 and TRBJ2-7; D might be TRBD2 (6 bases). From germline, CDR1 is SGHRS and CDR2 YFSETQ. The CDR3 sequence is 15 residues long. V was shortened by 4 bases and J by 6 bases, with 20 bases between the two germline ends. The CDR3 here is CASSPRPGAESEQYF. DNA of the CDR3: TGCGCCAGCAGCCCCCGTCCGGGAGCCGAGAGCGAGCAGTACTTC.

This clonotype was seen many times. The chain is built from TRBV10-3 and TRBJ2-1; 11 bases agree with TRBD1. Germline CDR1 and CDR2: ENHRY and SYGVKD. The CDR3 is 14 amino acids. V gave up 2 bases and J gave up 7 bases; unmatched junction bases: 1. CDR3 region: CAISEGTGGNEQFF. Here the CDR3 DNA reads TGTGCCATCAGTGAGGGGACAGGGGGGAATGAGCAGTTCTTC.

The chain couples TRBV10-3 to TRBJ1-1; D is undetermined. The germline V gene has CDR1 ENHRY and CDR2 SYGVKD. This CDR3 contains 14 residues. V lost 4 bases, J lost 2 bases, and 11 bases lay in between. The CDR3: CAISALQLNTEAFF. CDR3 nucleotides: TGTGCCATCAGTGCGTTACAGCTAAACACTGAAGCTTTCTTT.

This clonotype showed up just a few times. The gene calls are TRBV7-2 and TRBJ2-7, with D possibly being TRBD1 or TRBD2 (6 bases each). The CDR3 spans 15 residues. CDR1 SGHTA and CDR2 FQGNSA come from the germline V gene. Trimming stripped 4 bases from V and 4 bases from J, with 17 bases between. This CDR3 is CASSWDPQGGYEQYF. The CDR3 DNA sequence: TGTGCCAGCAGCTGGGACCCCCAAGGGGGGTACGAGCAGTACTTC.

This clonotype was seen many times. The rearrangement uses TRBV3-1 and TRBJ1-5; no definite D call. The length of the CDR3 is 14 residues. The ends were cut back, 1 base at V and 0 bases at J, with 4 bases in the middle. Germline V lookup: CDR1 LGHDT, CDR2 YNNKEL (reference sequence). CDR3 residues: CASSQGISNQPQHF. CDR3 DNA: TGTGCCAGCAGCCAAGGCATTAGCAATCAGCCCCAGCATTTT.

This clonotype was seen a handful of times. CDR3 amino acids: CASRPHRGQGYEQYF. The CDR3 DNA reads TGTGCCAGCAGGCCCCACAGGGGGCAAGGCTACGAGCAGTACTTC. The chain combines TRBV12-3 or TRBV12-4 with TRBJ2-7; 9 bases fit TRBD1. V lost 6 bases and J lost 3; bases outside the gene matches: 9. CDR3 length: 15 amino acids.

J is TRBJ1-1 and V is TRBV25-1, with 7 bases fitting TRBD1. The V and J ends lost 7 bases and 9 bases, in that order; junction bases with no gene match: 5. This CDR3 is 11 amino acids long. Germline CDR1 and CDR2: MGHDK and SYGVNS. CDR3 sequence (DNA): TGTGCCAGCACCACAGGGGCCAAAGCTTTCTTT. Its translation: CASTTGAKAFF.

The rearrangement joins TRBV29-1 to TRBJ1-5, with 8 bases that match TRBD1. CDR3 size: 14 residues. Germline CDR1 reads SQVTM; CDR2 reads ANQGSEA. V trimming: 6 bases; J trimming: 5 bases; junction bases outside the gene matches: 9. Written as DNA, the CDR3 is TGCAGCGTGAGGACAGGGTTGTGGGATCAGCCCCAGCATTTT. Residues: CSVRTGLWDQPQHF.

This chain connects TRBV18 to TRBJ2-5; no reliable D call. The V end was cut by 0 bases, the J end by 6 bases, with 8 bases between. The CDR3 consists of 13 residues. The V gene's germline CDR1 is KGHSH and CDR2 LQKENI. CDR3 in amino acids: CASSPPIRKTQYF. As DNA, the CDR3 is TGTGCCAGCTCACCACCTATCCGGAAGACCCAGTACTTC.

The chain links TRBV20-1 to TRBJ2-1, with D unclear. The CDR3 totals 10 residues. The germline V gene encodes CDR1 DFQATT and CDR2 SNEGSKA (reference sequence). The V end lost 3 bases, the J end lost 10 bases, and 7 bases lay between the germline ends. CDR3 in amino acids: CSARHEEQFF. In DNA form, the CDR3 reads TGCAGTGCTAGGCATGAGGAGCAGTTCTTC.

To note about this clonotype: Because the CDR3 is missing its conserved closing phenylalanine or tryptophan, this is likely a read error. This sequence joins TRBV5-5 and TRBJ2-5, with D maybe TRBD2 (5 bases). Germline assignment: CDR1 SGHKS and CDR2 YYEKEE (reference sequence). This CDR3 is built from 17 residues. V dropped 4 bases and J dropped 0 bases, with 19 bases sitting between them. CDR3 in DNA: TGTGCCAGCAGCCACACATCCGGGAACCCGTACCAAGAGACCCAGTACCTC. Amino acid sequence: CASSHTSGNPYQETQYL.

This chain links TRBV20-1 with TRBJ2-1; D is ambiguous. Germline CDR1 reads DFQATT; CDR2 reads SNEGSKA (reference sequence). V lost 5 bases and J 0 bases, leaving 11 bases between the germline ends. This CDR3 has 14 residues. The CDR3 sequence is CSAYRRSSYNEQFF. DNA for the CDR3: TGCAGTGCTTACCGACGAAGCTCCTACAATGAGCAGTTCTTC.

The chain is built from TRBV6-1 and TRBJ2-1, with TRBD2 identical over 8 bases. V shed 6 bases, J shed 11 bases, and the junction held 15 bases outside the gene matches. The CDR3 contains 15 residues. CDR1 MNHNS and CDR2 SASEGT come from the germline V gene. Here the CDR3 DNA reads TGTGCCAGCAGCCCTAGCGGGCGGTTATTAAGTAAGCAGTTCTTC. Protein: CASSPSGRLLSKQFF.

J is TRBJ2-2 and V is TRBV6-6, with D uncertain. The V gene's germline CDR1 is MNHNY and CDR2 SVGAGI (reference sequence). CDR3 size: 12 residues. V was cut by 6 bases and J by 6 bases, with 8 bases left in between. CDR3 sequence (DNA): TGTGCCAGCAGGTACCTTGCCGGGGAGCTGTTTTTT. Its protein is CASRYLAGELFF.

This chain links TRBV12-3 or TRBV12-4 with TRBJ2-7, with D unresolved. The CDR3 totals 13 residues. V shed 7 bases and J shed 2 bases, with 12 bases lying between them. DNA of the CDR3: TGTGCCAGCAAGCCAAAGGGCCCCTACGAGCAGTACTTC. Protein: CASKPKGPYEQYF.

This rearrangement joins TRBV6-1 to TRBJ2-1; D is perhaps TRBD2 (6 bases). Trimming took off 8 bases at V and 3 bases at J, with 20 bases between the two ends. Germline V lookup: CDR1 MNHNS, CDR2 SASEGT. The CDR3 contains 16 residues. Written as DNA, the CDR3 is TGTGCCAGCCAGCCGGGACTGAATATTATCTACAATGAGCAGTTCTTC. Translation gives CASQPGLNIIYNEQFF.

The chain recombines TRBV6-5 with TRBJ1-2; D might be TRBD1 (5 bases). Looked up from germline, CDR1 is MNHEY and CDR2 is SVGAGI. The CDR3 is 12 amino acids. CDR3 amino acids: CASSPGPAGYTF. CDR3 nucleotide sequence: TGTGCTTCTTCCCCAGGGCCCGCCGGCTACACCTTC.

This clonotype was counted at least ten times. The genes are TRBV20-1 and TRBJ2-1; perhaps D is TRBD1 or TRBD2 (5 bases each). This CDR3 comprises 13 residues. Germline CDR1 is DFQATT and CDR2 is SNEGSKA (reference sequence). Trimming stripped 5 bases from V and 4 bases from J, with 12 bases between. CDR3 protein: CSASPGLYNEQFF. For the CDR3, the DNA is TGCAGTGCTTCACCGGGGCTTTACAATGAGCAGTTCTTC.

To note about this clonotype: Relative to the germline gene, one junction end is altered; a read error may explain this. The chain carries TRBV20-1 and TRBJ2-1; D assignment may be TRBD1 or TRBD2 (5 bases each). Germline values: CDR1 DFQATT, CDR2 SNEGSKA (reference sequence). The CDR3 covers 10 residues. The CDR3 region is CCARGVEQFF. DNA for the CDR3: TGCTGTGCTAGAGGGGTTGAGCAGTTCTTC.